This T cell receptor (beta chain) emerged from a study of blood T cells in healthy people across ages. Overall study results and limits: Measured against age, TCR beta diversity per million T cells decreased in a roughly linear manner.

It was with a sample-barcoded 5' primer and a J-beta primer mix that a second PCR of roughly 6 to 11 cycles was run. MiXCR was run by TCRdb on the 5' RACE reads, yielding one entry per CDR3 protein. This sample has hundreds of thousands of distinct CDR3 sequences, with 25% to 30% found just once. This clonotype was seen many times. The target antigen is unknown. The TCR originated in a woman older than 75 in good health. The sequenced material came from blood.

CDR3 loop: CASSSNQHNQETQYF. The DNA of the CDR3 is TGTGCCAGCAGTTCCAATCAGCACAACCAAGAGACCCAGTACTTC. This chain connects TRBV12-3 or TRBV12-4 to TRBJ2-5, with no clear D. The CDR3 runs 15 residues. Trimming left V 4 bases short and J 0 bases short, with 12 bases between.